This T cell receptor beta chain is drawn from a study of beta chain features in type 1 diabetes. Reverse transcription of all isolated RNA meant that expressed TCRB transcripts were sequenced. The method was immunoSEQ multiplex PCR; TCRdb's version includes in-frame clones alone and lacks a portion of them. The table shows approximately 200,000 clones, with 9.6% occurring only once. CDR3 length equals 14 residues. Losses at the gene ends were 4 bases for V and 10 bases for J; bases not matched to a gene: 10. Germline V gene data show CDR1 as MGHDK and CDR2 as SYGVNS. V and J are TRBV25-1 and TRBJ1-1; 9 nucleotides line up with TRBD1. This receptor was obtained from a woman between 18 and 30 years old in good health. What was sequenced was naive CD4+ T cells from blood. The CDR3 DNA is TGTGCCAGCAGTGGCATTGGGACAGGGACTTTAGCTTTCTTT. It codes for CASSGIGTGTLAFF.